A single sample is the source of the 22 T cell receptor beta chains below, sequenced in a study of T cells after yellow fever vaccination. One entry per CDR3 protein results from TCRdb running MiXCR on the 5' RACE reads. The table shows under 400,000 distinct CDR3 sequences, with around a tenth occurring only once. The starting material was PBMCs, obtained on the day of the first yellow fever vaccination. The receptors here all came from a man between 18 and 29 years old who received the YFV17D yellow fever vaccine.

The gene calls are TRBV7-2 and TRBJ2-7; 8 nucleotides match TRBD2. The CDR3 extends over 14 amino acids. Germline V gives CDR1 SGHTA, CDR2 FQGNSA. The junction had 7 bases not matched to a gene; V was cut back by 6 bases and J by 3 bases. CDR3 sequence (DNA): TGTGCCAGCAGTCGGGGAAGCGGGAGCTACGAGCAGTACGTC. Its translation is CASSRGSGSYEQYV.

This clonotype was observed many times. The gene calls are TRBV12-3 or TRBV12-4 and TRBJ2-5; no definite D call. Trimming shortened V by 5 bases and J by 7 bases, and 11 bases separated the two germline ends. CDR3 length: 12 residues. The CDR3: CASSPDPRTQYF. CDR3 nucleotide sequence: TGTGCCAGCAGTCCCGACCCAAGGACCCAGTACTTC.

The table lists this clonotype with a few counts. V is TRBV7-3 and J is TRBJ2-3; 15 nucleotides match TRBD2. The CDR3 has 17 residues. The V and J ends lost 4 bases and 4 bases, in that order; junction bases with no gene match: 6. CDR1 and CDR2 from the germline V gene are SGHTA and FQGTGA. The CDR3 sequence is CASSSGLAGGFADTQYF. The CDR3 DNA reads as TGTGCCAGCAGCTCGGGACTAGCGGGGGGTTTCGCAGATACGCAGTATTTT.

Many counts were recorded for this clonotype. The chain recombines TRBV12-5 with TRBJ2-1; D may be TRBD2 (7 bases). Germline V gives CDR1 LGHNT, CDR2 FRNRAP. This CDR3 region has 15 residues. V lost 5 bases, J lost 6 bases, and 17 bases lay in between. The CDR3 reads CASGTTGRVTNEQFF. As DNA, the CDR3 is TGTGCTAGTGGTACCACAGGGAGGGTAACCAATGAGCAGTTCTTC.

A few counts support this clonotype. The chain employs TRBV12-3 or TRBV12-4 and TRBJ2-1, with 11 nucleotides matching TRBD2. The CDR3 consists of 15 residues. The V segment lost 4 bases and the J segment 4 bases; nucleotides outside the gene matches: 3. In DNA form, the CDR3 reads TGTGCCAGCAGTTCGGGACTAGCGGTTTACAATGAGCAGTTCTTC. It encodes CASSSGLAVYNEQFF.

This clonotype was detected only a few times. J is TRBJ1-4 and V is TRBV7-2; D unresolved. CDR3 length: 16 residues. The V end was cut by 5 bases, the J end by 0 bases, with 13 bases between. Germline CDR1 SGHTA, CDR2 FQGNSA. The CDR3 loop reads CASSPFSGATNEKLFF. In DNA, the CDR3 is TGTGCCAGCAGCCCCTTTTCTGGGGCAACTAATGAAAAACTGTTTTTT.

The V gene is TRBV5-1, the J gene TRBJ2-5; D is perhaps TRBD2 (6 bases). Trimming shortened V by 3 bases and J by 11 bases, and 11 bases separated the two germline ends. CDR3 length equals 11 residues. In germline, CDR1 is SGHRS, CDR2 YFSETQ. The CDR3 is CASSSGGAQYF. In DNA, the CDR3 is TGCGCCAGCAGCTCTGGAGGGGCACAGTACTTC.

V gene TRBV7-9 combines with J gene TRBJ2-3; 8 nucleotides align to TRBD1. The CDR3 loop spans 14 amino acids. CDR1 is SEHNR, CDR2 FQNEAQ, per germline (reference sequence). The V gene end was trimmed by 5 bases and the J gene end by 4 bases; junction bases not matched to a gene: 5. CDR3 DNA: TGTGCCAGCAGCATGGGACAGGCGGCAGATACGCAGTATTTT. Translation gives CASSMGQAADTQYF.

V usage is TRBV23-1 and J usage is TRBJ1-5; a possible D gene is TRBD1 (5 bases). TRBV23-1 is recorded as an ORF, its role being uncertain. V lost 4 bases to trimming and J lost 5 bases, with 9 bases between them. The CDR3 is made up of 13 amino acids. Written as DNA, the CDR3 is TGCGCCAGCAGTCGCCGAGGGGATCAGCCCCAGCATTTT. Amino acids: CASSRRGDQPQHF.

This clonotype came up a few times. The chain combines TRBV7-2 with TRBJ1-4; TRBD1 agrees at 10 bases. Looked up from germline, CDR1 is SGHTA and CDR2 is FQGNSA. V was clipped by 3 bases and J by 10 bases; unmatched bases: 8. This CDR3 has 15 amino acids. CDR3 in amino acids: CASSFVTGGIGKLFF. DNA of the CDR3: TGTGCCAGCAGCTTTGTGACAGGGGGCATTGGAAAACTGTTTTTT.

In its sample, this clonotype was seen many times. This chain links TRBV7-9 with TRBJ2-2; D ambiguous. The germline gives CDR1 SEHNR, CDR2 FQNEAQ (reference sequence). With 11 bases removed from V and 3 bases from J, the gap between germline ends came to 7 bases. This CDR3 is 11 amino acids long. The CDR3 DNA is TGTGCCCTTCGGGACACCGGGGAGCTGTTTTTT. Its protein product is CALRDTGELFF.

The rearrangement joins TRBV14 to TRBJ2-6, with 8 bases identical to TRBD2. This CDR3 spans 19 amino acids. Per germline, CDR1 SGHDN and CDR2 FVKESK. V lost 4 bases to trimming and J lost 2 bases; unmatched junction nucleotides: 13. CDR3 in amino acids: CASSPQRGLGGPGANVLTF. The CDR3 nucleotides read TGTGCCAGCAGCCCCCAAAGGGGACTAGGGGGACCTGGGGCCAACGTCCTGACTTTC.

This clonotype turned up a few times. This chain uses TRBV29-1 with TRBJ1-5; no clear D. The CDR3 totals 13 residues. Trimming removed 3 bases at V and 7 bases at J, with 13 bases between. Germline CDR1 SQVTM, CDR2 ANQGSEA. The CDR3 reads CSVDLGSGQPQHF. The CDR3 nucleotides read TGCAGCGTTGACCTTGGCAGCGGCCAGCCCCAGCATTTT.

The chain has TRBV5-4 and TRBJ2-7; 7 bases align to TRBD2. CDR3 length: 12 residues. Trimming at V came to 4 bases and at J to 5 bases, leaving 3 bases not matched to a gene. Germline loops: CDR1 SGHNT, CDR2 YYREEE (reference sequence). CDR3 nucleotides: TGTGCCAGCAGCGCCGGGGGGAACGAGCAGTACTTC. This translates into CASSAGGNEQYF. Full variable domain (outside the CDR3, taken from reference TRBV5-4 and TRBJ2-7): ETGVTQSPTHLIKTRGQQVTLRCSSQSGHNTVSWYQQALGQGPQFIFQYYREEENGRGNFPPRFSGLQFPNYSSELNVNALELDDSALYLCASSAGGNEQYFGPGTRLTVT.

This clonotype was seen only a few times. This sequence joins TRBV2 and TRBJ1-5; a possible D gene is TRBD1 (5 bases). Germline-derived CDR1 and CDR2 are SNHLY and FYNNEI. Between the trimmed V and J ends, which lost 7 bases and 5 bases, there was a span of 15 bases. The CDR3 runs 14 residues. This CDR3 reads CASTWGSRDQPQHF. As DNA, the CDR3 is TGTGCCAGCACCTGGGGGTCAAGGGATCAGCCCCAGCATTTT. Complete variable domain (other parts from reference TRBV2 and TRBJ1-5): EPEVTQTPSHQVTQMGQEVILRCVPISNHLYFYWYRQILGQKVEFLVSFYNNEISEKSEIFDDQFSVERPDGSNFTLKIRSTKLEDSAMYFCASTWGSRDQPQHFGDGTRLSIL.

This clonotype came up a few times. The chain is built from TRBV5-1 and TRBJ2-1; TRBD2 matches 15 bases. Trimming removed 0 bases from V and 7 bases from J; junction bases left unmatched: 11. The CDR3 loop spans 19 amino acids. Germline CDR1 is SGHRS and CDR2 is YFSETQ. This CDR3 reads CASSLAKGGLAGGSNEQFF. CDR3 DNA: TGCGCCAGCAGCTTGGCCAAGGGAGGACTAGCGGGGGGGTCGAATGAGCAGTTCTTC.

This clonotype was picked up a small number of times. V gene TRBV6-6 combines with J gene TRBJ2-5; D not resolved. Germline assignment: CDR1 MNHNY and CDR2 SVGAGI (reference sequence). The CDR3 runs 12 residues. The germline V and J ends were trimmed by 2 bases and 4 bases, with 5 bases remaining between them. CDR3 amino acids: CASSYTSETQYF. The CDR3 DNA sequence: TGTGCCAGCAGTTACACGTCAGAGACCCAGTACTTC.

The V and J genes are TRBV7-2 and TRBJ1-4; TRBD1 might be the D (5 bases). Trimming shortened V by 1 base and J by 10 bases, and 10 bases separated the two germline ends. CDR3 length: 13 residues. Looked up from germline, CDR1 is SGHTA and CDR2 is FQGNSA. As DNA, the CDR3 is TGTGCCAGCAGCTTAGGGGCCCAGGGAAAACTGTTTTTT. It yields the protein CASSLGAQGKLFF.

The V call is TRBV20-1, the J call TRBJ2-7; D remains unclear. The ends were cut back, 3 bases at V and 2 bases at J, with 5 bases in the middle. Looked up from germline, CDR1 is DFQATT and CDR2 is SNEGSKA (reference sequence). The CDR3 sequence is 11 residues long. CDR3 coding DNA: TGCAGTGCTAGGATGGCCTACGAGCAGTACTTC. Translated, it gives CSARMAYEQYF.

The V gene is TRBV5-4, the J gene TRBJ2-1; unclear D gene. Germline values: CDR1 SGHNT, CDR2 YYREEE (reference sequence). The CDR3 has 12 amino acids. The V gene lost 4 bases and the J gene lost 6 bases, with 8 bases spanning the gap. The CDR3 sequence is CASSRTSNEQFF. The CDR3 DNA sequence: TGTGCCAGCAGCCGAACAAGCAATGAGCAGTTCTTC.

The rearrangement joins TRBV7-9 to TRBJ1-4; 7 nucleotides match TRBD1. V trimming: 1 base; J trimming: 3 bases; junction bases outside the gene matches: 2. Germline CDR1 is SEHNR and CDR2 is FQNEAQ (reference sequence). The CDR3 length is 15 residues. This CDR3 reads CASSLGGQPNEKLFF. CDR3 sequence (DNA): TGTGCCAGCAGCTTAGGGGGACAGCCTAATGAAAAACTGTTTTTT.

The DNA for the CDR3 is TGTGCCAGCAGTTTCGGACCGGGGGCTAATGGCTACACCTTC. This gives the protein CASSFGPGANGYTF. The chain employs TRBV12-3 or TRBV12-4 and TRBJ1-2; a weak D match, TRBD1 (6 bases). The CDR3 runs 14 residues. Trimming stripped 3 bases from V and 6 bases from J, with 14 bases between.